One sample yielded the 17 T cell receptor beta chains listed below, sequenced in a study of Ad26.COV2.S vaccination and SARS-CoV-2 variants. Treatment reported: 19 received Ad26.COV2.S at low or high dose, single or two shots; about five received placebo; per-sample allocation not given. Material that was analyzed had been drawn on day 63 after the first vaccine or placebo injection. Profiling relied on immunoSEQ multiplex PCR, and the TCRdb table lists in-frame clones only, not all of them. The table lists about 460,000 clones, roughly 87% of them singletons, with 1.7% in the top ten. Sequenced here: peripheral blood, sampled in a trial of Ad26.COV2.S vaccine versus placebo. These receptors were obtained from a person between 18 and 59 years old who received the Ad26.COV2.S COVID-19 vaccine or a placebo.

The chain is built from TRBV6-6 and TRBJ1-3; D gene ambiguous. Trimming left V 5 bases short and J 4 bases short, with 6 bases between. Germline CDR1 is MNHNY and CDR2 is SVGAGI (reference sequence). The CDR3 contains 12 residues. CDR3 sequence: CASSLQGNTIYF. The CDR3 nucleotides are TGTGCCAGCAGTCTTCAGGGAAACACCATATATTTT.

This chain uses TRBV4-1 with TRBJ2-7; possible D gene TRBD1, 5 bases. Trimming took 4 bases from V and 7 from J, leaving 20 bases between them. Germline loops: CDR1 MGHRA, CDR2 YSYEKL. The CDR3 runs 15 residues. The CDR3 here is CASSLIQGLAEEQYF. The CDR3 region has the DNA TGCGCCAGCAGCCTGATCCAGGGTCTTGCGGAAGAGCAGTACTTC.

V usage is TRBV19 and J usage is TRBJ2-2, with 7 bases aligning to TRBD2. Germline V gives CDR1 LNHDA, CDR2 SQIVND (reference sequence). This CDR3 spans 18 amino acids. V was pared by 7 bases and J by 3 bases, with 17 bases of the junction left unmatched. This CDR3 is CASTNREGRAIDTGELFF. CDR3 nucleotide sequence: TGTGCCAGTACCAATAGGGAAGGGAGGGCCATTGACACCGGGGAGCTGTTTTTT.

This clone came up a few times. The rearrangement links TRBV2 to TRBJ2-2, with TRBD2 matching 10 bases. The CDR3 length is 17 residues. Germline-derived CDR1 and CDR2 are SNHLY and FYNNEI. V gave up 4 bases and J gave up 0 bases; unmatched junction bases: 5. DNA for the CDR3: TGTGCCAGCAGTGGGTGGACTAGCGGCGCGAACACCGGGGAGCTGTTTTTT. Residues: CASSGWTSGANTGELFF.

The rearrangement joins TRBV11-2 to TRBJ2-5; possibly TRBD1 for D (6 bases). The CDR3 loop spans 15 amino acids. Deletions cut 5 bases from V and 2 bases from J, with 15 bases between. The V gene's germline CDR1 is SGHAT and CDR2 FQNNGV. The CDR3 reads CASSPVVGAQETQYF. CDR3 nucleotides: TGTGCCAGCAGCCCAGTGGTGGGGGCGCAAGAGACCCAGTACTTC.

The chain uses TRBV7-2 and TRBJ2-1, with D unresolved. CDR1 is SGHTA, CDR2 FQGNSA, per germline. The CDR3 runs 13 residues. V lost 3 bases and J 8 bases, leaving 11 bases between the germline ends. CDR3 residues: CASSFGRADEQFF. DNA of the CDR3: TGTGCCAGCAGCTTCGGAAGGGCCGATGAGCAGTTCTTC.

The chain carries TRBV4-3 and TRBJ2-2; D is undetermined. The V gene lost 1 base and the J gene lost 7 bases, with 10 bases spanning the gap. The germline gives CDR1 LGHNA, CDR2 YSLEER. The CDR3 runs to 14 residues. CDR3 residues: CASSQVNMGGELFF. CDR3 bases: TGCGCCAGCAGCCAAGTCAACATGGGCGGGGAGCTGTTTTTT.

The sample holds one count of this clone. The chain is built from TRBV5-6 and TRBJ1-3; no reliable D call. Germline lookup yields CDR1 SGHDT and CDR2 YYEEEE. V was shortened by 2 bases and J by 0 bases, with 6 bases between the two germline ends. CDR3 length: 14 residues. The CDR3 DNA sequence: TGTGCCAGCAGCTTACTTTACTCTGGAAACACCATATATTTT. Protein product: CASSLLYSGNTIYF.

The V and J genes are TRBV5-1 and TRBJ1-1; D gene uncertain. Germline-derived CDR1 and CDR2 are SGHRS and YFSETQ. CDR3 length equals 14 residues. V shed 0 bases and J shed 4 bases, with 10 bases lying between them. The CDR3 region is CASSLDVGSTEAFF. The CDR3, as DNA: TGCGCCAGCAGCTTGGATGTGGGCTCCACTGAAGCTTTCTTT.

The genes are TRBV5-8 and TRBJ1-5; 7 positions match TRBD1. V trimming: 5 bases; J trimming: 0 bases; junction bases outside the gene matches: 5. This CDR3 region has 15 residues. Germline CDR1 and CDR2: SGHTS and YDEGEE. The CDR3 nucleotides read TGTGCCAGCAGAGACAGGGCTTATAGCAATCAGCCCCAGCATTTT. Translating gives CASRDRAYSNQPQHF.

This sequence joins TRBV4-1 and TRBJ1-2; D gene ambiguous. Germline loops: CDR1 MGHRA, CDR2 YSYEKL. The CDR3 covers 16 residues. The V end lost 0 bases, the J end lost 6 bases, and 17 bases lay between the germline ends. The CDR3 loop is CASSQDRSTISDGYTF. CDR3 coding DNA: TGCGCCAGCAGCCAAGATAGGAGCACCATAAGCGATGGCTACACCTTC.

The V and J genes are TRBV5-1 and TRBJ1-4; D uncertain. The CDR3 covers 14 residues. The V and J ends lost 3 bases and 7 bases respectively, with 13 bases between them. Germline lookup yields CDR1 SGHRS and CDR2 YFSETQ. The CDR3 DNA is TGCGCCAGCAGCTCTGACACGCGGGGTGAAAAACTGTTTTTT. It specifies CASSSDTRGEKLFF.

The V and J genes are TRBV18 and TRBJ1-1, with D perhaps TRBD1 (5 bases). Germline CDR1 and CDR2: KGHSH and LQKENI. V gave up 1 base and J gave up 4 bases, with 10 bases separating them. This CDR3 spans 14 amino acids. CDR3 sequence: CASSPQSGGTEAFF. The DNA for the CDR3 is TGTGCCAGCTCACCACAGTCCGGGGGCACTGAAGCTTTCTTT.

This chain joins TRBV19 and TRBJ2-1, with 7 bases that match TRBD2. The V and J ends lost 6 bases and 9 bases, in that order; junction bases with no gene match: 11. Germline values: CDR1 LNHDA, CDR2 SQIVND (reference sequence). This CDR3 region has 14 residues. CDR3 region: CASSLPGRLTEQFF. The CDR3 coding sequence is TGTGCCAGTAGCCTCCCCGGGAGGCTGACTGAGCAGTTCTTC.

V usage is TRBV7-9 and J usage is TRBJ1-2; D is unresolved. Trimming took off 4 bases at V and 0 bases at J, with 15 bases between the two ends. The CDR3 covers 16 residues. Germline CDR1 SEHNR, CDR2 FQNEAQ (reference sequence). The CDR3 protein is CASSSQKAEPNYGYTF. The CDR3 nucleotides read TGTGCCAGCAGCTCCCAGAAGGCGGAGCCTAACTATGGCTACACCTTC.

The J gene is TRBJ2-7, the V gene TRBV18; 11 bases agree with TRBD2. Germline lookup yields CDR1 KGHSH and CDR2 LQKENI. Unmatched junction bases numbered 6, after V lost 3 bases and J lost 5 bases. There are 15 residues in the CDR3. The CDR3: CASSPISGGAHEQYF. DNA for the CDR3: TGTGCCAGCTCACCGATTAGCGGGGGGGCACACGAGCAGTACTTC.

The CDR3 reads CASSLSSPGTDTQYF. As DNA, the CDR3 is TGTGCCAGCAGTTTATCTTCTCCGGGCACAGATACGCAGTATTTT. The chain has TRBV27 and TRBJ2-3; the D is unclear. CDR3 length equals 15 residues. V was clipped by 0 bases and J by 1 base, with 8 bases between them. CDR1 and CDR2 (germline): MNHEY, SMNVEV (reference sequence).